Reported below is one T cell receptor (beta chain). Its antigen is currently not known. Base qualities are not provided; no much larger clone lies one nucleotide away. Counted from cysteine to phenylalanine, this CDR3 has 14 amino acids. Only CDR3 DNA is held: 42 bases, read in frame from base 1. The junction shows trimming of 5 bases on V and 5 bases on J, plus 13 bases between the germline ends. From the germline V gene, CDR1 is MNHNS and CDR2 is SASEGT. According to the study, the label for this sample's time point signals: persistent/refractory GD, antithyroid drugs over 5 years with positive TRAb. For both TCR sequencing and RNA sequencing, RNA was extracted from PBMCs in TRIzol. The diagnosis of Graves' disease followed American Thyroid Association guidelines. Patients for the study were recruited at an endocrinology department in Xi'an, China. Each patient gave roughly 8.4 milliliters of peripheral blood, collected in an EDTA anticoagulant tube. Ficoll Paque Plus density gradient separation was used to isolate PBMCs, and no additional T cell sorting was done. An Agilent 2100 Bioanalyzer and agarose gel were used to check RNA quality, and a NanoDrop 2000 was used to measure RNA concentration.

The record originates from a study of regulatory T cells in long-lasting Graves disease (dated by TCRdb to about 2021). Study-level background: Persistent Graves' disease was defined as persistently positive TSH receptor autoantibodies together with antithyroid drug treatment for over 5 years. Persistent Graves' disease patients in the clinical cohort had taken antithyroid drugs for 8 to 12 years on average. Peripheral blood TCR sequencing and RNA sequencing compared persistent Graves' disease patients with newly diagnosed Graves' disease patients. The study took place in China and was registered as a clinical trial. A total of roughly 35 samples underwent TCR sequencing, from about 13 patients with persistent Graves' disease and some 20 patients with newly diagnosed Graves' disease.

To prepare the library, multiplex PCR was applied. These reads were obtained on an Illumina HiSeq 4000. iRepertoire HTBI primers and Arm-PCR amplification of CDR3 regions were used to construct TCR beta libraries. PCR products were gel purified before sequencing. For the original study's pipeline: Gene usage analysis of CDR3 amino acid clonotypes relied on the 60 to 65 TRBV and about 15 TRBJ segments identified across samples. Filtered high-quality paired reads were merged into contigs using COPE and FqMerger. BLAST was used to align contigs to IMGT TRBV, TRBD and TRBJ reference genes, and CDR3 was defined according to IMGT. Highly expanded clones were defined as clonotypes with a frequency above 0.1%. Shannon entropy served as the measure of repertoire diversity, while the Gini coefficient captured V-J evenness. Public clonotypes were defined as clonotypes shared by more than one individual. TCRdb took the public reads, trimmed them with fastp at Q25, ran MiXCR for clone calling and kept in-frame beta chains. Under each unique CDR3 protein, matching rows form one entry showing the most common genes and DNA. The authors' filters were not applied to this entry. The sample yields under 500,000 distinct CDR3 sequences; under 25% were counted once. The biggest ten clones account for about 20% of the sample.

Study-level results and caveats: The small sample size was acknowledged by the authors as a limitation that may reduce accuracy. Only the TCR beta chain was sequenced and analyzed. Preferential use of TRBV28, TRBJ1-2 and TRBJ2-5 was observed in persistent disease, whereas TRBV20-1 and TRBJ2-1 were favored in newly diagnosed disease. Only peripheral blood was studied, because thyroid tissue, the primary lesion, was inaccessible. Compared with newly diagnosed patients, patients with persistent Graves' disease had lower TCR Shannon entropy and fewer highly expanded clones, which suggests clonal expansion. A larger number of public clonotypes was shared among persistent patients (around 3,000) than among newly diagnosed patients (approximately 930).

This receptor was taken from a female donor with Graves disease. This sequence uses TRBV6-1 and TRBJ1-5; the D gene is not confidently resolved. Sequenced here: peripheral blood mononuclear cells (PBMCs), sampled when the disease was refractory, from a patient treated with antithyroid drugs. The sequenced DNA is TGTGCCAGCAGTAATGGGGAGGACCATCAGCCCCAGCATTTT. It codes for CASSNGEDHQPQHF.